Listed here are 12 T cell receptor beta chains from one sample, sequenced in a study of metastatic and nonmetastatic thyroid tumors. No patient had received any treatment before thyroid surgery. TCRdb reanalyzed the PCR reads via MiXCR. The table shows around 23,000 clones, with around 21% occurring only once. The sample was blood. Receptors originate from a female donor with papillary thyroid cancer or a benign thyroid nodule (not recorded which). Some clones in this sample may be carry-over from other donors' samples.

To note about this clone: A read error may account for a junction end that differs from germline. The chain employs TRBV25-1 and TRBJ2-2; no clear D gene. The CDR3 is made up of 15 amino acids. Germline loops: CDR1 MGHDK, CDR2 SYGVNS. DNA of the CDR3: TGTGCCATCAGTGGTAGACCTAAGAACACCGGGGAGCTGTTTTTT. This translates into CAISGRPKNTGELFF.

About this clone itself: A read error may be the cause here, since a much bigger clone is one base away. The chain joins TRBV5-1 to TRBJ2-1; D is possibly TRBD2 (6 bases). Germline assignment: CDR1 SGHRS and CDR2 YFSETQ. The CDR3 extends over 13 amino acids. CDR3 sequence (DNA): TGCGCCAGCATCTTGGCGGGGAACAATGAGCAGTTCTTC. Encoded protein: CASILAGNNEQFF.

This clone was counted at least ten times. The CDR3 loop is CASSRSGTIQETQYF. The CDR3 nucleotides read TGTGCCAGCAGCCGTTCCGGGACAATACAAGAGACCCAGTACTTC. V and J are TRBV3-1 and TRBJ2-5, with D possibly matching TRBD1 (6 bases). Germline CDR1 and CDR2: LGHDT and YNNKEL (reference sequence). The V and J ends lost 4 bases and 2 bases respectively, with 14 bases between them. The CDR3 runs to 15 residues.

This clone was counted ten times or more. This chain uses TRBV7-8 with TRBJ1-3; D is possibly TRBD1 (6 bases). V was trimmed by 3 bases and J by 8 bases, leaving 8 bases between them. Germline CDR1 SGHVS, CDR2 FQNEAQ. The CDR3 loop spans 12 amino acids. The CDR3 sequence: CASSLEGDTIYF. The CDR3 DNA follows: TGTGCCAGCAGCTTGGAGGGGGACACCATATATTTT.

To note about this clone: Mismatch with germline at one junction end may stem from a read error. This chain connects TRBV20-1 to TRBJ1-2; TRBD1 aligns across 11 bases. Germline lookup yields CDR1 DFQATT and CDR2 SNEGSKA (reference sequence). CDR3 length equals 17 residues. The CDR3 DNA sequence: TGCAGTGCTTCGAAGCCCGGGACAGGGGGGGTTAACTATGTCTACACCTTC. Residues: CSASKPGTGGVNYVYTF.

This clone was detected ten times or more. The gene calls are TRBV27 and TRBJ1-4, with D perhaps TRBD1 (5 bases). The CDR3 is made up of 14 amino acids. Trimming took 6 bases from V and 8 from J, leaving 16 bases between them. Looked up from germline, CDR1 is MNHEY and CDR2 is SMNVEV (reference sequence). CDR3 sequence (DNA): TGTGCCAGCAGGACCCGGGACCTTGGGGAAAAACTGTTTTTT. Translating it yields CASRTRDLGEKLFF.

This clone has a count of ten or more. J is TRBJ2-5 and V is TRBV28; D is unresolved. V lost 2 bases to trimming and J lost 5 bases, with 6 bases between them. The CDR3 totals 12 residues. Per germline, CDR1 MDHEN and CDR2 SYDVKM. The CDR3: CASSLALETQYF. Written as DNA, the CDR3 is TGTGCCAGCAGTTTAGCTTTGGAGACCCAGTACTTC.

In this sample, this clone turned up many times. Being one base from a much bigger clone, this may be a read error. The CDR3 nucleotides read TGCGCCAGCGGCCAAGGGACTAGCGGGCCCTCTAGCACAGATACGCAGTATTTT. Amino acid sequence: CASGQGTSGPSSTDTQYF. This chain links TRBV4-1 with TRBJ2-3; 12 bases fit TRBD2. The CDR3 covers 18 residues. Per germline, CDR1 MGHRA and CDR2 YSYEKL.

This clone was seen ten or more times. V usage is TRBV7-2 and J usage is TRBJ2-5; no definite D call. Germline V CDR1 and CDR2: SGHTA, FQGNSA. With 5 bases removed from V and 4 bases from J, the gap between germline ends came to 11 bases. CDR3 size: 13 residues. CDR3 nucleotide sequence: TGTGCCAGCAGCGCCGACTCTTCAGAGACCCAGTACTTC. Its translation is CASSADSSETQYF.

The rearrangement uses TRBV20-1 and TRBJ2-7, with 15 bases aligning to TRBD2. The CDR3 spans 15 residues. V lost 5 bases, J lost 2 bases, and 4 bases stayed unmatched. The germline gives CDR1 DFQATT, CDR2 SNEGSKA (reference sequence). The CDR3 bases are TGCAGTGCTCCGGGACTAGCGGGAGGCACCTACGAGCAGTACTTC. Its protein is CSAPGLAGGTYEQYF.

This chain connects TRBV4-2 to TRBJ2-7; 8 nucleotides line up with TRBD2. This CDR3 is 16 amino acids long. Germline V gene data show CDR1 as LGHNA and CDR2 as YNFKEQ. With V trimmed by 3 bases and J by 5 bases, 12 bases remained unmatched. The CDR3 DNA reads as TGTGCCAGCAGCCAGAAAGCGGGAGATAGTTCCCACGAGCAGTACTTC. Translating it yields CASSQKAGDSSHEQYF.

This clone was seen ten or more times. The chain employs TRBV6-2 or TRBV6-3 and TRBJ2-3; a weak D match, TRBD1 (6 bases). Germline V gene data show CDR1 as MNHEY and CDR2 as SVGEGT. Trimming pared 7 bases from V and 4 bases from J, leaving 12 bases between. CDR3 length: 13 amino acids. Here the CDR3 DNA reads TGTGCCAGCAAACCGACAGGTTCAGATACGCAGTATTTT. The encoded protein is CASKPTGSDTQYF.